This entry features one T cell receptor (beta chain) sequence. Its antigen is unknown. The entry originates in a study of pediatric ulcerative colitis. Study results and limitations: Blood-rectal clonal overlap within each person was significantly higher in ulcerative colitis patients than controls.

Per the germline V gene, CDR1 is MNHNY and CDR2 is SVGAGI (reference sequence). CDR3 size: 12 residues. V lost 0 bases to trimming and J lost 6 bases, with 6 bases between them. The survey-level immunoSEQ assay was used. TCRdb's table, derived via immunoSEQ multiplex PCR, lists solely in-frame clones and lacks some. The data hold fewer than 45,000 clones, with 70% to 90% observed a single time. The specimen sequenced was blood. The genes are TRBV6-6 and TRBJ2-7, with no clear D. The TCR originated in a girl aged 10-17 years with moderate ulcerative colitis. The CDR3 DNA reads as TGTGCCAGCAGTTACTCGTCTCTCGAGCAGTACTTC. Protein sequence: CASSYSSLEQYF.